These T cell receptor beta chains were read from a single sample in a study of PD-L1 blockade in urothelial cancer. Here immunoSEQ multiplex PCR was the method, and the copy in TCRdb shows in-frame clones only, minus some. This table holds about 40,000 clones, 82% found once. This material consisted of PBMCs, taken around atezolizumab (anti-PD-L1) treatment. The receptors stem from a man aged 60 to 69 with urothelial cancer. Each CDR3 is given with its conserved first and last residue.

>TRBV9|TRBJ2-5
CASSPSGTGLETQYF
>TRBV5-1|TRBJ2-1
CASSLVQNEQFF
>TRBV7-6|TRBJ1-5
CASSLRTNQPQHF
>TRBV28|TRBJ1-1
CASSSVGARDTEAFF
>TRBV2|TRBJ2-3
CASAAPFTDTQYF
>TRBV6-5|TRBJ2-5
CASSPETGAETQYF
>TRBV25-1|TRBJ1-2
CASSEGGSGYTF
>TRBV14|TRBJ1-1
CASSQALTGKNTEAFF
>TRBV5-1|TRBJ2-7
CASSLDAGAIFGEQYF
>TRBV2|TRBJ2-4
CASSELGPWDISLAKNIQYF
>TRBV2|TRBJ2-7
CASTSGTGSYEQYF
>TRBV5-1|TRBJ1-5
CASSTGTGNQPQHF
>TRBV30|TRBJ1-3
CAWGTGVGNTIYF